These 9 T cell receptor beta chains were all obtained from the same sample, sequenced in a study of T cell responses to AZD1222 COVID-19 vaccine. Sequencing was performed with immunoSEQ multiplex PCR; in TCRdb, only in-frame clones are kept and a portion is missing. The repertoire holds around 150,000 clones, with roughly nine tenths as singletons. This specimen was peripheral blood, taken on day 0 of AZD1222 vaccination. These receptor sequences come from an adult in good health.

The CDR3 here is CASSQRRGQGTPFYNEQFF. The CDR3 DNA is TGCGCCAGCAGCCAACGGAGGGGACAGGGAACCCCTTTCTACAATGAGCAGTTCTTC. V and J are TRBV4-1 and TRBJ2-1; 9 nucleotides align to TRBD1. CDR1 is MGHRA and CDR2 is YSYEKL in the germline V gene. With 2 bases clipped from V and 3 bases from J, the junction kept 14 bases outside the gene matches. CDR3 length: 19 amino acids.

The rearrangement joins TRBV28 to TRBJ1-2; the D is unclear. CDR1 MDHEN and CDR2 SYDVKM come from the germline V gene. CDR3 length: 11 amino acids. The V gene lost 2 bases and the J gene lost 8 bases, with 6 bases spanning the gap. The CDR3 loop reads CASSLEYGYTF. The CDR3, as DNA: TGTGCCAGCAGTTTAGAGTACGGCTACACCTTC.

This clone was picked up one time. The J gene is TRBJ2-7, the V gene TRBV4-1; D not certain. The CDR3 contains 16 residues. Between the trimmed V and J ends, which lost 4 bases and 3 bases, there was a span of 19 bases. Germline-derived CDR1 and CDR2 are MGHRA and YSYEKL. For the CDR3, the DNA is TGCGCCAGCAGCCCCACCTTACCCAACCCCGGCTACGAGCAGTACTTC. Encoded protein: CASSPTLPNPGYEQYF.

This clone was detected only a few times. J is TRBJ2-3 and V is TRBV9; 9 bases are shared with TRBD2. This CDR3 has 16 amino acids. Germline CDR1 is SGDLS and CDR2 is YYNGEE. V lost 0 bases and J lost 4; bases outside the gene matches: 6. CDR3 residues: CASSVAGGGVADTQYF. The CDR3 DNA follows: TGTGCCAGCAGCGTAGCCGGCGGGGGGGTTGCAGATACGCAGTATTTT.

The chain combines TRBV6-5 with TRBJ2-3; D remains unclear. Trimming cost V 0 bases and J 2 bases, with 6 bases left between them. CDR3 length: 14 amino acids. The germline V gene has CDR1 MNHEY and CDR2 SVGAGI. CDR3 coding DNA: TGTGCCAGCAGTTACTCGATCTTCACAGATACGCAGTATTTT. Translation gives CASSYSIFTDTQYF.

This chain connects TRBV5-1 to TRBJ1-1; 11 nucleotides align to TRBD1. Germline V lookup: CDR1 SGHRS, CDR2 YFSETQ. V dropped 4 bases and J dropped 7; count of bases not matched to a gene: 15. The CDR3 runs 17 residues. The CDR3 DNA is TGCGCCAGCAGCCCACCAGATGGACAGGGGGCAGGGGGTGAAGCTTTCTTT. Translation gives CASSPPDGQGAGGEAFF. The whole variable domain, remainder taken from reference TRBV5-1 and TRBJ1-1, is KAGVTQTPRYLIKTRGQQVTLSCSPISGHRSVSWYQQTPGQGLQFLFEYFSETQRNKGNFPGRFSGRQFSNSRSEMNVSTLELGDSALYLCASSPPDGQGAGGEAFFGQGTRLTVV.

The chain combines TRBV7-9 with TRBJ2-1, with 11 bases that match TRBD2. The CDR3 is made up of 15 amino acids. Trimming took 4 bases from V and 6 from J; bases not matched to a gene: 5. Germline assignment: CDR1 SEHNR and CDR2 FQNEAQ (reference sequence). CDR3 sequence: CASSSGTSGFNEQFF. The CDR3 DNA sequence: TGTGCCAGCAGCTCCGGGACTAGCGGCTTCAATGAGCAGTTCTTC.

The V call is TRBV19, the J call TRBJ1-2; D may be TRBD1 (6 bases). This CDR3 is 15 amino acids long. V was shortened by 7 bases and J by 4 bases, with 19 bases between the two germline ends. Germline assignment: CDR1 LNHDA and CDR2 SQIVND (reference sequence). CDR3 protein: CASTPPTGTFYGYTF. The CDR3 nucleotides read TGTGCCAGTACACCTCCCACTGGGACATTCTATGGCTACACCTTC.

CDR3 amino acids: CASSHMGTRTDTQYF. The CDR3 region has the DNA TGTGCCAGCAGCCACATGGGGACCCGCACAGATACGCAGTATTTT. This chain connects TRBV6-2 or TRBV6-3 to TRBJ2-3, with D perhaps being TRBD1 or TRBD2 (5 bases each). The CDR3 has 15 residues. CDR1 and CDR2 (germline): MNHEY, SVGEGT. Trimming took off 6 bases at V and 1 base at J, with 14 bases between the two ends.